A single sample is the source of the 31 T cell receptor beta chains below, sequenced in a study of spatial heterogeneity in lung cancer. Stated time point: blood at routine non-recurrence follow-up after resection. Using its own MiXCR run on the 5' RACE reads, TCRdb lists one record per CDR3 protein. The table records 100,000 to 120,000 distinct CDR3 sequences, roughly 10% of them present only once. The sample was PBMCs, taken at follow-up. These receptors were taken from a female donor with early-stage non-small cell lung cancer.

This clonotype occurred a few times. V usage is TRBV9 and J usage is TRBJ2-3; possibly TRBD1 or TRBD2 for D (6 bases each). The CDR3 extends over 15 amino acids. CDR1 is SGDLS and CDR2 is YYNGEE in the germline V gene. V shed 0 bases and J shed 6 bases, with 14 bases lying between them. The CDR3 reads CASSVAGWRGDTQYF. For the CDR3, the DNA is TGTGCCAGCAGCGTAGCTGGGTGGAGGGGGGATACGCAGTATTTT.

This clonotype has a handful of counts. The chain combines TRBV7-3 with TRBJ1-1; D is unclear. Germline V gene data show CDR1 as SGHTA and CDR2 as FQGTGA. The V end lost 2 bases, the J end lost 1 base, and 8 bases lay between the germline ends. The CDR3 extends over 14 amino acids. The CDR3 bases are TGTGCCAGCAGCTTATCCAGCCAGAACACTGAAGCTTTCTTT. Protein sequence: CASSLSSQNTEAFF.

This clonotype was counted only a few times. This may be a read error: a much more frequent sequence differs by one nucleotide. The genes are TRBV6-1 and TRBJ1-5; D remains unclear. This CDR3 region has 16 residues. The germline V gene encodes CDR1 MNHNS and CDR2 SASEGT. The CDR3 sequence is CVSLKGRLYSNQPQHF. The DNA of the CDR3 is TGTGTCAGCCTCAAAGGACGGCTATATAGCAATCAGCCCCAGCATTTT.

This clonotype was counted at least ten times. This chain joins TRBV6-5 and TRBJ1-1; tentatively, D is TRBD1 (6 bases). The CDR3 runs 15 residues. V lost 0 bases to trimming and J lost 5 bases, with 13 bases between them. Looked up from germline, CDR1 is MNHEY and CDR2 is SVGAGI. The CDR3 loop reads CASSYSARGRTEAFF. The CDR3 nucleotides read TGTGCCAGCAGTTACTCCGCCAGGGGACGAACTGAAGCTTTCTTT.

This clonotype was counted at least ten times. This chain uses TRBV2 with TRBJ2-7; D perhaps matches TRBD2 (6 bases). This CDR3 has 14 residues. The V end was cut by 2 bases, the J end by 6 bases, with 14 bases between. Germline V gene sequence: CDR1 SNHLY, CDR2 FYNNEI. The CDR3 DNA is TGTGCCAGCAGTGAAACTAGTGGGGGGTTCGAGCAGTACTTC. Protein product: CASSETSGGFEQYF.

A few counts support this clonotype. The V call is TRBV2, the J call TRBJ1-1, with D possibly being TRBD1 (5 bases). With 4 bases removed from V and 2 bases from J, the gap between germline ends came to 8 bases. Germline-derived CDR1 and CDR2 are SNHLY and FYNNEI. This CDR3 region has 13 residues. The chain's CDR3 is CASSGQFNTEAFF. CDR3 nucleotide sequence: TGTGCCAGCAGTGGACAGTTTAACACTGAAGCTTTCTTT.

A remark on this clonotype: Possible read error: a much larger clone is one base away. The chain couples TRBV28 to TRBJ1-1; D possibly corresponds to TRBD1 (6 bases). Trimming pared 5 bases from V and 5 bases from J, leaving 15 bases between. This CDR3 contains 14 residues. In germline, CDR1 is MDHEN, CDR2 SYDVKM. The CDR3: CASSTGSSGTEAFF. For the CDR3, the DNA is TGTGCCAGCAGTACAGGGAGCTCGGGTACTGAAGCTTTCTTT.

The V and J genes are TRBV20-1 and TRBJ2-5; 8 bases align to TRBD2. CDR1 and CDR2 (germline): DFQATT, SNEGSKA (reference sequence). CDR3 length: 16 residues. Trimming cost V 2 bases and J 5 bases; bases outside gene matches: 13. CDR3 loop: CSARSHLGGVGETQYF. The CDR3 DNA reads as TGCAGTGCTAGATCCCACCTCGGGGGGGTCGGGGAGACCCAGTACTTC.

This clonotype was picked up many times. The chain joins TRBV20-1 to TRBJ1-5, with D unresolved. The CDR3 is made up of 14 amino acids. V lost 6 bases and J lost 0, with 12 bases in between. CDR1 and CDR2 from the germline V gene are DFQATT and SNEGSKA (reference sequence). In nucleotides, the CDR3 is TGCAGTGCCGGACGGGGAAATAGCAATCAGCCCCAGCATTTT. This sequence encodes CSAGRGNSNQPQHF.

J is TRBJ2-5 and V is TRBV7-6, with 16 bases lining up with TRBD2. The junction had 13 bases not matched to a gene; V was cut back by 1 base and J by 5 bases. The CDR3 spans 20 residues. The V gene's germline CDR1 is SGHVS and CDR2 FNYEAQ. CDR3 residues: CASSLGWTGTSGRARETQYF. The DNA of the CDR3 is TGTGCCAGCAGCTTAGGGTGGACCGGGACTAGCGGGAGGGCCCGGGAGACCCAGTACTTC.

V is TRBV6-2 or TRBV6-3 and J is TRBJ1-1; 8 bases agree with TRBD1. CDR3 length: 15 amino acids. V lost 2 bases, J lost 1 base, and 3 bases stayed unmatched. Germline CDR1 MNHEY, CDR2 SVGEGT. CDR3 nucleotide sequence: TGTGCCAGCAGTTACGAGACAGGGGCGAACACTGAAGCTTTCTTT. Amino acid sequence: CASSYETGANTEAFF.

The chain combines TRBV7-2 with TRBJ2-2, with D perhaps TRBD1 or TRBD2 (5 bases each). The CDR3 sequence is 15 residues long. Trimming stripped 3 bases from V and 5 bases from J, with 13 bases between. The germline V gene has CDR1 SGHTA and CDR2 FQGNSA. CDR3 loop: CASSFKGRETGELFF. The CDR3 DNA follows: TGTGCCAGCAGCTTTAAGGGACGGGAAACCGGGGAGCTGTTTTTT.

This clonotype was observed a few times. V and J are TRBV7-2 and TRBJ1-5; 10 bases are a match to TRBD1. V was clipped by 1 base and J by 8 bases; unmatched bases: 5. The CDR3 totals 15 residues. Germline V gene sequence: CDR1 SGHTA, CDR2 FQGNSA. CDR3 sequence: CASSLGSTGGKPQHF. DNA for the CDR3: TGTGCCAGCAGCTTAGGGTCGACAGGGGGCAAGCCCCAGCATTTT.

This clonotype was observed a handful of times. This chain joins TRBV27 and TRBJ2-7, with 7 bases lining up with TRBD2. The CDR3 spans 12 residues. Looked up from germline, CDR1 is MNHEY and CDR2 is SMNVEV (reference sequence). J lost 6 bases, V lost 8 bases, and 7 bases had no gene match. The CDR3 protein is CASGWTRREQYF. Here the CDR3 DNA reads TGTGCCAGCGGGTGGACTAGACGCGAGCAGTACTTC.

For the CDR3, the DNA is TGTGCCAGCTCACCACCGGTACTAGCGGGAGGCCTGTACGTC. It is translated as CASSPPVLAGGLYV. This sequence joins TRBV18 and TRBJ2-7; 12 bases fit TRBD2. V was pared by 0 bases and J by 12 bases, with 6 bases of the junction left unmatched. The CDR3 runs to 14 residues. CDR1 is KGHSH, CDR2 LQKENI, per germline.

This clonotype appeared many times. J is TRBJ2-3 and V is TRBV7-6; D is uncertain. Germline V gene sequence: CDR1 SGHVS, CDR2 FNYEAQ. The CDR3 totals 15 residues. V gave up 0 bases and J gave up 2 bases, with 9 bases separating them. CDR3: CASSLAQVATDTQYF. In DNA form, the CDR3 reads TGTGCCAGCAGCTTAGCGCAGGTGGCCACAGATACGCAGTATTTT. Complete variable domain (other parts from reference TRBV7-6 and TRBJ2-3): GAGVSQSPRYKVTKRGQDVALRCDPISGHVSLYWYRQALGQGPEFLTYFNYEAQQDKSGLPNDRFSAERPEGSISTLTIQRTEQRDSAMYRCASSLAQVATDTQYFGPGTRLTVL.

The CDR3 nucleotides read TGTGCCAGCAGCTCAGGGACAGTCTTCATTTCTGGCTACACCTTC. Encoded protein: CASSSGTVFISGYTF. The rearrangement links TRBV7-2 to TRBJ1-2, with 7 nucleotides matching TRBD1. Trimming at V came to 4 bases and at J to 7 bases, leaving 12 bases not matched to a gene. Looked up from germline, CDR1 is SGHTA and CDR2 is FQGNSA. The CDR3 is 15 residues long.

The V gene is TRBV7-6, the J gene TRBJ2-3; TRBD1 aligns across 7 bases. The CDR3 totals 17 residues. From germline, CDR1 is SGHVS and CDR2 FNYEAQ. V shed 5 bases and J 2 bases; nucleotides not matched to a gene: 13. The DNA for the CDR3 is TGTGCCAGCAGCGCGTTGCCGGGACAGAAGGCCACAGATACGCAGTATTTT. Translation gives CASSALPGQKATDTQYF. Full variable domain (missing parts from reference TRBV7-6 and TRBJ2-3): GAGVSQSPRYKVTKRGQDVALRCDPISGHVSLYWYRQALGQGPEFLTYFNYEAQQDKSGLPNDRFSAERPEGSISTLTIQRTEQRDSAMYRCASSALPGQKATDTQYFGPGTRLTVL.

The chain is built from TRBV5-1 and TRBJ2-3; D unresolved. The CDR3 sequence is 12 residues long. Trimming left V 7 bases short and J 4 bases short, with 10 bases between. Germline assignment: CDR1 SGHRS and CDR2 YFSETQ. The CDR3 DNA is TGCGCCAGCCGAGGCGAGGCAGATACGCAGTATTTT. This sequence encodes CASRGEADTQYF.

The chain has TRBV5-1 and TRBJ2-1; D is undetermined. Trimming took 4 bases from V and 2 from J, leaving 10 bases between them. This CDR3 has 14 residues. From germline, CDR1 is SGHRS and CDR2 YFSETQ. CDR3 loop: CASSPYGAYNEQFF. The CDR3 nucleotides are TGCGCCAGCAGCCCCTATGGTGCCTACAATGAGCAGTTCTTC.

This clonotype was seen a few times. The chain combines TRBV12-3 or TRBV12-4 with TRBJ1-1; D unclear. The CDR3 extends over 13 amino acids. V lost 5 bases to trimming and J lost 4 bases, with 11 bases between them. CDR3 sequence (DNA): TGTGCCAGCAGTCTTACAGTAGTCACTGAAGCTTTCTTT. Translated: CASSLTVVTEAFF.

This clonotype has more than one count but fewer than ten. This rearrangement joins TRBV5-6 to TRBJ2-7, with no clear D. Trimming cost V 5 bases and J 3 bases, with 15 bases left between them. This CDR3 contains 14 residues. Per the germline V gene, CDR1 is SGHDT and CDR2 is YYEEEE. The CDR3 protein is CASRTRNQIYEQYF. The CDR3 coding sequence is TGTGCCAGCAGAACCCGGAACCAGATCTACGAGCAGTACTTC.

The chain uses TRBV28 and TRBJ2-2; possibly TRBD2 for D (5 bases). Germline loops: CDR1 MDHEN, CDR2 SYDVKM. V was shortened by 7 bases and J by 5 bases, with 11 bases between the two germline ends. The CDR3 is made up of 13 amino acids. CDR3 sequence reads: CASKRGGTGELFF. The DNA for the CDR3 is TGTGCCAGCAAACGGGGTGGAACCGGGGAGCTGTTTTTT.

This chain links TRBV6-5 with TRBJ2-1; D gene uncertain. V shed 2 bases and J shed 9 bases, with 11 bases lying between them. The CDR3 has 13 residues. Germline V gives CDR1 MNHEY, CDR2 SVGAGI. Here the CDR3 DNA reads TGTGCCAGCAGTTACCCCCCTTATGTTGAGCAGTTCTTC. This sequence encodes CASSYPPYVEQFF.

The chain couples TRBV11-1 to TRBJ1-5, with unresolved D. This CDR3 has 13 amino acids. Germline V gene sequence: CDR1 SGHAT, CDR2 FQDESV (reference sequence). V lost 2 bases, J lost 1 base, and 3 bases lay in between. CDR3 region: CASSLQSNQPQHF. The DNA of the CDR3 is TGTGCCAGCAGCTTACAAAGCAATCAGCCCCAGCATTTT.

As for this clonotype: This may be a read error: a much more frequent sequence differs by one nucleotide. The V and J genes are TRBV18 and TRBJ2-1, with 8 bases matching TRBD2. CDR1 is KGHSH, CDR2 LQKENI, per germline. The CDR3 extends over 15 amino acids. DNA of the CDR3: TGTGGCAGCTCATCCACTTTCGGGAGGGGGAATGAGCAGTTCTTC. Its translation is CGSSSTFGRGNEQFF.

This clonotype was seen only a few times. The rearrangement uses TRBV7-6 and TRBJ2-1; TRBD2 matches 9 bases. Germline assignment: CDR1 SGHVS and CDR2 FNYEAQ. The CDR3 loop spans 15 amino acids. V was clipped by 5 bases and J by 8 bases; unmatched bases: 10. CDR3 region: CASSPEGTSFHEQFF. The CDR3 DNA reads as TGTGCCAGCAGCCCGGAGGGGACTAGCTTCCATGAGCAGTTCTTC.

This clonotype has ten or more counts. The chain employs TRBV20-1 and TRBJ2-3; TRBD1 aligns across 7 bases. The trim removed 5 bases at V and 0 bases at J, leaving 8 bases unmatched. The CDR3 totals 15 residues. The germline V gene has CDR1 DFQATT and CDR2 SNEGSKA (reference sequence). The CDR3 DNA follows: TGCAGTGCTCACGACGACAGGGCGAGCACAGATACGCAGTATTTT. It is translated as CSAHDDRASTDTQYF.

This clonotype was counted only a few times. Written as DNA, the CDR3 is TGTGCCAGCAGCTTAGTTCGGGGGTTCTACGAGCAGTACTTC. This translates into CASSLVRGFYEQYF. The chain is built from TRBV11-2 and TRBJ2-7; D may be TRBD2 (6 bases). The V end was cut by 1 base, the J end by 3 bases, with 10 bases between. Germline loops: CDR1 SGHAT, CDR2 FQNNGV. The CDR3 extends over 14 amino acids. Full variable domain (outside the CDR3, taken from reference TRBV11-2 and TRBJ2-7): EAGVAQSPRYKIIEKRQSVAFWCNPISGHATLYWYQQILGQGPKLLIQFQNNGVVDDSQLPKDRFSAERLKGVDSTLKIQPAKLEDSAVYLCASSLVRGFYEQYFGPGTRLTVT.

The CDR3 reads CSASPTGLASSEAFF. The CDR3 DNA sequence: TGCAGTGCTAGCCCGACAGGATTGGCTTCATCTGAAGCTTTCTTT. V usage is TRBV20-1 and J usage is TRBJ1-1; perhaps TRBD1 as D (6 bases). The V end was cut by 3 bases, the J end by 6 bases, with 20 bases between. This CDR3 has 15 amino acids. Germline CDR1 DFQATT, CDR2 SNEGSKA (reference sequence).

This chain joins TRBV12-3 or TRBV12-4 and TRBJ1-1, with D hard to call. This CDR3 is 14 amino acids long. The ends were cut back, 6 bases at V and 1 base at J, with 12 bases in the middle. CDR3: CASRWRVENTEAFF. The CDR3 DNA follows: TGTGCCAGCAGGTGGAGGGTGGAGAACACTGAAGCTTTCTTT.